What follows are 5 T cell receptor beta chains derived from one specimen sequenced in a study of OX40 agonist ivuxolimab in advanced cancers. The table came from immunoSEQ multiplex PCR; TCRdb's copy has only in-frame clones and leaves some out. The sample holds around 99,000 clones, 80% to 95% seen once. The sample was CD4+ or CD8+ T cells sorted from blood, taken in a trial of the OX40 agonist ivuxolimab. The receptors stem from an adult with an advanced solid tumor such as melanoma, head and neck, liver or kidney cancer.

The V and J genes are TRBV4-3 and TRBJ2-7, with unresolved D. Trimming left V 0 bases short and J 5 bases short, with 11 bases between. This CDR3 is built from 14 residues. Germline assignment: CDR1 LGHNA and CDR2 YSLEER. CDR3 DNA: TGCGCCAGCAGCCAAGATAGGGCTACTAACGAGCAGTACTTC. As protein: CASSQDRATNEQYF.

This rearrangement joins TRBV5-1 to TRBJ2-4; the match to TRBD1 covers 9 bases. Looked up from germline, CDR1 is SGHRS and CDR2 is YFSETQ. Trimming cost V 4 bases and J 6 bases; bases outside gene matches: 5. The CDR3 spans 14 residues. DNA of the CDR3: TGCGCCAGCAGCCCCGGGACAGGGACAAACATTCAGTACTTC. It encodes CASSPGTGTNIQYF.

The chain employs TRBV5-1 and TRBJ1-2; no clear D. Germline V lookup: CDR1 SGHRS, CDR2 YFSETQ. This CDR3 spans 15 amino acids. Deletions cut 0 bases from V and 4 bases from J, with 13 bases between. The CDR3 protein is CASSLEGTAGYGYTF. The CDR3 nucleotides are TGCGCCAGCAGCTTGGAGGGAACGGCCGGCTATGGCTACACCTTC.

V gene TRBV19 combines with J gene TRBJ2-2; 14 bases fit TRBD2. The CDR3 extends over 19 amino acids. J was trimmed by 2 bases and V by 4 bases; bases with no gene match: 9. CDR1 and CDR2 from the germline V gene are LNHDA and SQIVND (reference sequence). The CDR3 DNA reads TGTGCCAGTAGTAGGGGACTAGCGGGAGCTAGTTTTAACACCGGGGAGCTGTTTTTT. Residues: CASSRGLAGASFNTGELFF.

CDR3 residues: CASSLAYGSPNEQFF. The CDR3 DNA sequence: TGCGCCAGCAGCTTGGCCTACGGCAGTCCCAATGAGCAGTTCTTC. The chain is built from TRBV5-1 and TRBJ2-1; D call uncertain. The CDR3 has 15 amino acids. Trimming left V 0 bases short and J 6 bases short, with 13 bases between. Looked up from germline, CDR1 is SGHRS and CDR2 is YFSETQ.